The 2 T cell receptor beta chains given below trace back to one sample, sequenced in a study of cytomegalovirus exposure and HLA in healthy donors. A multiplex PCR was run with 60 Vbeta primers and 13 Jbeta primers. Clones were read by immunoSEQ multiplex PCR, and TCRdb kept only the in-frame ones, dropping some. The repertoire holds 130,000 to 150,000 clones, about 84% seen once, with 2.4% in the top ten. Sequencing input: PBMCs. The origin of the receptors is a young woman in good health and CMV-seropositive.

The genes are TRBV6-6 and TRBJ1-1; weak D call: TRBD1 (5 bases). This CDR3 region has 14 residues. V lost 0 bases and J lost 1, with 6 bases in between. Germline CDR1 reads MNHNY; CDR2 reads SVGAGI (reference sequence). The CDR3 region has the DNA TGTGCCAGCAGTTACTCGACAGAGAACACTGAAGCTTTCTTT. Translating it yields CASSYSTENTEAFF.

This chain connects TRBV19 to TRBJ2-2, with 9 bases that match TRBD2. The V segment lost 4 bases and the J segment 7 bases; nucleotides outside the gene matches: 4. The CDR3 consists of 14 residues. Germline CDR1 and CDR2: LNHDA and SQIVND (reference sequence). The CDR3 loop is CASSSGGAFGELFF. DNA for the CDR3: TGTGCCAGTAGTAGCGGGGGGGCTTTCGGGGAGCTGTTTTTT.